This section outlines one T cell receptor beta chain sequence together with its context. The source of the sample is a study of cytomegalovirus exposure and HLA in healthy donors. The PCR made use of 60 Vbeta and 13 Jbeta primers. Profiled with immunoSEQ multiplex PCR; TCRdb holds only in-frame clones, not every one. The sample lists about 94,000 clones, roughly 80% seen once, with around 10% in the top ten. CDR3 length: 18 amino acids. With V trimmed by 0 bases and J by 5 bases, 12 bases remained unmatched. Germline-derived CDR1 and CDR2 are SGHNT and YYREEE (reference sequence). Input material: PBMCs. The receptor was derived from a human donor in good health. This chain connects TRBV5-4 to TRBJ2-5, with 11 bases that match TRBD2. The DNA of the CDR3 is TGTGCCAGCAGCTTGGCCGTCCCCCGACTAGCGGGGATGGAGACCCAGTACTTC. Translating gives CASSLAVPRLAGMETQYF.